This record covers a single T cell receptor beta chain. The CDR3 is 17 amino acids. Trimming cost V 4 bases and J 4 bases, with 21 bases left between them. The germline V gene encodes CDR1 SGHAT and CDR2 FQNNGV. Carrying unique molecular identifiers, the cDNA also gained a universal primer site through template switching. TCRdb reanalysed the 5' RACE reads using MiXCR and keeps one entry per CDR3 protein. The sample comprises about 810,000 distinct CDR3 sequences, 9% to 15% of which are singletons, and around 1.6% rests with the top ten. This specimen belongs to a study of identical twins. The sample also formed part of further work on yellow fever vaccine responses in identical twins.

Material for sequencing was PBMCs. This clonotype originated in a young woman in good health. V usage is TRBV11-2 and J usage is TRBJ2-3; possibly TRBD1 for D (5 bases). For the CDR3, the DNA is TGTGCCAGCAGCTATCCCCCGGCAGGGATTTACGCAGATACGCAGTATTTT. It is translated as CASSYPPAGIYADTQYF.